A selection of T cell receptor beta chains follows, all from one sample in a study of cytomegalovirus exposure and HLA in healthy donors. Here immunoSEQ multiplex PCR was the method, and the copy in TCRdb shows in-frame clones only, minus some. The repertoire holds 81,000 or so clones, 62% seen once, with around 5.5% in the top ten. The sequenced sample was PBMCs. Every receptor here comes from a woman between 25 and 40 years old in good health and CMV-seropositive. The CDR3 runs from the conserved cysteine through the conserved F or W. Not every row has a clone size; where given, it reads once, few, many or a size class.

>TRBV6-1|NA
CASRARSGRNTEAFF
>TRBV28|NA
CASSDPDRGPGGNTIYF
>TRBV6-5|NA
CASSYSGQGDTEAFF
>TRBV7-8|few
CASSLDRAYGYTF
>TRBV14|NA
CASSHTYEQYF
>TRBV13|few
CASSPRTGPSYEQYF
>TRBV7-8|NA
CASYPLRTSGQQETQYF
>TRBV19|NA
CASKTGIDNSPLHF
>TRBV19|NA
CASSMTPGQVKYEQYF
>TRBV2|NA
CASTTKRGEQETQYF
>TRBV29-1|NA
CSVDSLSSTDTQYF
>TRBV6-5|NA
CASSRRQGVNTEAFF
>TRBV19|NA
CASSMGTGRQPQHF
>TRBV15|NA
CATSSPRGLAGRGTQYF
>TRBV5-1|NA
CASSLTVSYEQYF
>TRBV7-9|NA
CASSLLVYSNTEAFF
>TRBV19|NA
CASSPGAGGGAFF
>TRBV20-1|NA
CSPGEAYPF
>TRBV14|NA
CASSQGRTGAYNEQFF
>TRBV7-6|few
CASSLGTSGGAFNEQFF
>TRBV29-1|NA
CSASAGYENGEQYF
>TRBV5-1|NA
CASLLFRDRQNIQYF
>TRBV27|NA
CASSLGGGSYNEQFF
>TRBV7-9|NA
CASSFPGPGAEAFF
>TRBV4-3|few
CASFSGAPNYGYTF
>TRBV7-9|NA
CASRPPGKPSNEQYF
>TRBV30|few
CASLDWGPPGELFF
>TRBV11-3|NA
CASSLGQGEYNSPLHF
>TRBV11-2|few
CASSLDVYRTYEQYF
>TRBV30|few
CAWGQLLEKLFF
>TRBV7-3|few
CASSVVKGAGEAFF
>TRBV2|NA
CVSSELGGTNEKLFF
>TRBV5-1|NA
CASSWTLAGGAYEQYF
>TRBV9|NA
CASSVEVSSGYNEQFF
>TRBV4-2|NA
CASSKLAGGVGTDTQYF
>TRBV27|few
CASSSLSGRQETQYF
>TRBV5-1|NA
CASSSLGQGSGYTF
>TRBV2|NA
CASSIQWGREEKLFF